Below, 17 T cell receptor beta chains from the same sample are listed, as sequenced in a study of Tregs in tolerant kidney transplant recipients. TCRdb keeps only in-frame clones here, not all; method: immunoSEQ multiplex PCR. The sample carries 40,000 to 50,000 clones, roughly nine tenths recorded once. Sequenced: Tregs from blood. The receptor set was obtained from a human donor in good health.

This clone was recorded a few times. The chain links TRBV2 to TRBJ1-5; D is unclear. CDR1 is SNHLY, CDR2 FYNNEI, per germline. The V gene lost 2 bases and the J gene lost 7 bases, with 12 bases spanning the gap. This CDR3 is built from 14 residues. The CDR3, as DNA: TGTGCCAGCAGTGAACACTCATACGTCCAGCCCCAGCATTTT. Protein product: CASSEHSYVQPQHF.

The table lists this clone with a few counts. The gene calls are TRBV10-1 and TRBJ2-7; 7 bases fit TRBD1. Germline CDR1 and CDR2: WNHNN and SYGVQD (reference sequence). J lost 2 bases, V lost 2 bases, and 6 bases had no gene match. CDR3 length: 15 residues. The CDR3 is CASSERRTGTYEQYF. For the CDR3, the DNA is TGCGCCAGCAGTGAGCGCCGGACAGGAACCTACGAGCAGTACTTC.

The rearrangement joins TRBV7-6 to TRBJ2-5, with a possible D match to TRBD2 (6 bases). Trimming left V 2 bases short and J 3 bases short, with 16 bases between. CDR3 length: 16 amino acids. The germline V gene encodes CDR1 SGHVS and CDR2 FNYEAQ. CDR3 protein: CASSLQASVDEETQYF. CDR3 nucleotides: TGTGCCAGCAGCTTACAAGCTAGCGTGGATGAAGAGACCCAGTACTTC.

J is TRBJ2-5 and V is TRBV11-3, with D perhaps TRBD1 (6 bases). V gave up 5 bases and J gave up 5 bases, with 21 bases separating them. The CDR3 covers 16 residues. Per germline, CDR1 SGHNT and CDR2 YENEEA. The CDR3 DNA is TGTGCCAGCAGCCCCGGAACCTCGAGGGGGTTTGAGACCCAGTACTTC. Translated: CASSPGTSRGFETQYF.

The rearrangement uses TRBV5-4 and TRBJ2-5; D is ambiguous. The CDR3 is 12 amino acids. V lost 4 bases, J lost 7 bases, and 11 bases lay in between. In germline, CDR1 is SGHNT, CDR2 YYREEE (reference sequence). CDR3 sequence: CASSLHAGTQYF. Written as DNA, the CDR3 is TGTGCCAGCAGCCTACATGCAGGGACCCAGTACTTC.

V usage is TRBV6-5 and J usage is TRBJ2-1; 13 bases are a match to TRBD2. CDR1 and CDR2 (germline): MNHEY, SVGAGI. V lost 4 bases and J lost 6; bases outside the gene matches: 3. CDR3 size: 15 residues. This CDR3 reads CASSSWTSGSNEQFF. CDR3 DNA: TGTGCCAGCAGTTCATGGACTAGCGGGAGCAATGAGCAGTTCTTC.

This chain uses TRBV18 with TRBJ1-3; 7 bases fit TRBD1. This CDR3 region has 17 residues. With 1 base clipped from V and 4 bases from J, the junction kept 10 bases outside the gene matches. Germline assignment: CDR1 KGHSH and CDR2 LQKENI. CDR3 sequence (DNA): TGTGCCAGCTCACCACGTATTACAGGGGAGAACGGAAACACCATATATTTT. Amino acid sequence: CASSPRITGENGNTIYF.

The genes are TRBV5-1 and TRBJ2-3; TRBD1 might be the D (6 bases). The germline V gene has CDR1 SGHRS and CDR2 YFSETQ. The CDR3 loop spans 12 amino acids. V was cut by 2 bases and J by 5 bases, with 6 bases left in between. The CDR3 protein is CASSLGGDTQYF. The CDR3 region has the DNA TGCGCCAGCAGCTTAGGGGGAGATACGCAGTATTTT. Using reference TRBV5-1 and TRBJ2-3 for the parts outside the CDR3, the full variable domain is KAGVTQTPRYLIKTRGQQVTLSCSPISGHRSVSWYQQTPGQGLQFLFEYFSETQRNKGNFPGRFSGRQFSNSRSEMNVSTLELGDSALYLCASSLGGDTQYFGPGTRLTVL.

V gene TRBV6-5 combines with J gene TRBJ1-4; D possibly corresponds to TRBD1 (6 bases). V was cut by 5 bases and J by 8 bases, with 12 bases left in between. The CDR3 is made up of 13 amino acids. Germline V lookup: CDR1 MNHEY, CDR2 SVGAGI. CDR3 sequence reads: CASSTRGMEKLFF. The DNA of the CDR3 is TGTGCCAGCAGTACGAGGGGGATGGAAAAACTGTTTTTT.

The chain combines TRBV7-9 with TRBJ1-5; no reliable D call. V lost 3 bases and J lost 5, with 8 bases in between. This CDR3 is 13 amino acids long. Germline CDR1 reads SEHNR; CDR2 reads FQNEAQ (reference sequence). DNA of the CDR3: TGTGCCAGCAGCTTTGGTAGGGATCAGCCCCAGCATTTT. Its translation: CASSFGRDQPQHF.

The rearrangement uses TRBV7-6 and TRBJ2-7, with D possibly called TRBD1 or TRBD2 (5 bases each). V lost 5 bases to trimming and J lost 4 bases, with 12 bases between them. CDR1 and CDR2 from the germline V gene are SGHVS and FNYEAQ. CDR3 size: 13 residues. The CDR3 spells CASSRDRQYEQYF. The CDR3 DNA follows: TGTGCCAGCAGCCGGGACCGCCAATACGAGCAGTACTTC.

The chain links TRBV19 to TRBJ1-1; 7 bases are a match to TRBD1. CDR1 is LNHDA, CDR2 SQIVND, per germline (reference sequence). The CDR3 is 13 amino acids. J was trimmed by 6 bases and V by 9 bases; bases with no gene match: 10. The CDR3 reads CASQNRGVPEAFF. The CDR3, as DNA: TGTGCCAGCCAGAACAGGGGAGTGCCTGAAGCTTTCTTT.

This clone was counted between two and nine times. This sequence joins TRBV5-1 and TRBJ2-7, with 10 bases that match TRBD2. With V trimmed by 5 bases and J by 4 bases, 18 bases remained unmatched. Per germline, CDR1 SGHRS and CDR2 YFSETQ. The CDR3 is 18 amino acids. CDR3 DNA sequence: TGCGCCAGCAGTTTCTTCCCAAGTAGCGGGGGGTTTAAGTACGAGCAGTACTTC. Its protein is CASSFFPSSGGFKYEQYF.

V usage is TRBV27 and J usage is TRBJ2-7; 9 bases agree with TRBD2. V lost 6 bases to trimming and J lost 2 bases; unmatched junction nucleotides: 11. CDR1 is MNHEY, CDR2 SMNVEV, per germline (reference sequence). This CDR3 has 16 residues. The CDR3 sequence is CASSLGSSGDPYEQYF. The CDR3 nucleotides read TGTGCCAGCAGCCTAGGATCTAGCGGGGACCCCTACGAGCAGTACTTC.

The chain links TRBV7-6 to TRBJ2-5, with 7 bases fitting TRBD1. TRBJ2-7 matches the DNA end more closely, so the J call is doubtful. CDR3 length: 15 residues. Germline V CDR1 and CDR2: SGHVS, FNYEAQ. CDR3 bases: TGTGCCAGCAGCTTAGTATCCCAACAGGGGTACGAGCAGTACTTC. It is translated as CASSLVSQQGYEQYF.

The count of this clone is one. J is TRBJ1-4 and V is TRBV6-5; tentatively, D is TRBD1 (6 bases). The V gene's germline CDR1 is MNHEY and CDR2 SVGAGI. V gave up 5 bases and J gave up 5 bases, with 12 bases separating them. This CDR3 contains 14 residues. The CDR3: CASSARGGNEKLFF. The CDR3 coding sequence is TGTGCCAGCAGTGCCAGGGGCGGAAATGAAAAACTGTTTTTT.

The sample holds one count of this clone. The chain joins TRBV5-1 to TRBJ2-2; D uncertain. CDR1 SGHRS and CDR2 YFSETQ come from the germline V gene. V dropped 0 bases and J dropped 6 bases, with 12 bases sitting between them. The CDR3 contains 15 residues. The CDR3 region is CASSLGDRVAGELFF. Written as DNA, the CDR3 is TGCGCCAGCAGCTTGGGGGATCGAGTCGCCGGGGAGCTGTTTTTT.